What follows are 31 T cell receptor beta chains derived from one specimen sequenced in a study of Ad26.COV2.S vaccination and SARS-CoV-2 variants. Some clones are missing from TCRdb's copy, which holds only in-frame ones; the method was immunoSEQ multiplex PCR. The sample records about 480,000 clones, roughly 87% being singletons. This sample's treatment: some 19 received Ad26.COV2.S at low or high dose, single or two shots; about five received placebo; per-sample allocation not given. The study sampled participants on day 63 after the first vaccine or placebo injection. The sequenced sample was peripheral blood, obtained in a trial of Ad26.COV2.S vaccine versus placebo. The receptors were sampled from a person aged 18-65 years who received the Ad26.COV2.S COVID-19 vaccine or a placebo.

The chain has TRBV28 and TRBJ1-1; 7 bases agree with TRBD1. With 6 bases clipped from V and 2 bases from J, the junction kept 6 bases outside the gene matches. This CDR3 contains 14 residues. In germline, CDR1 is MDHEN, CDR2 SYDVKM. The CDR3 is CASRRDSGNTEAFF. The CDR3 DNA is TGTGCCAGCAGGCGGGACAGTGGAAACACTGAAGCTTTCTTT.

The chain combines TRBV19 with TRBJ1-2; no reliable D call. There are 18 residues in the CDR3. The germline V gene has CDR1 LNHDA and CDR2 SQIVND (reference sequence). V lost 6 bases and J lost 0, with 23 bases in between. The CDR3 DNA reads TGTGCCAGTAGCCTAGCCCTATCCGGCTCCGTAGCTAACTATGGCTACACCTTC. It specifies CASSLALSGSVANYGYTF.

This clone was detected once. This sequence joins TRBV5-1 and TRBJ2-1; D ambiguous. CDR1 SGHRS and CDR2 YFSETQ come from the germline V gene. The CDR3 runs to 15 residues. Trimming shortened V by 0 bases and J by 5 bases, and 12 bases separated the two germline ends. CDR3 amino acids: CASSLAAAVHNEQFF. The CDR3 region has the DNA TGCGCCAGCAGCTTGGCCGCGGCAGTACACAATGAGCAGTTCTTC.

This chain links TRBV19 with TRBJ1-5, with D perhaps matching TRBD1 (5 bases). Germline CDR1 is LNHDA and CDR2 is SQIVND (reference sequence). Trimming took off 8 bases at V and 0 bases at J, with 23 bases between the two ends. The CDR3 length is 18 residues. CDR3 sequence: CASHSTGGVQVSNQPQHF. The DNA of the CDR3 is TGTGCCAGTCACTCGACCGGAGGGGTCCAAGTTAGCAATCAGCCCCAGCATTTT.

The chain recombines TRBV4-1 with TRBJ2-7; D assignment may be TRBD1 or TRBD2 (6 bases each). Trimming stripped 7 bases from V and 2 bases from J, with 18 bases between. Germline CDR1 reads MGHRA; CDR2 reads YSYEKL. This CDR3 has 15 residues. The CDR3 DNA reads TGCGCCAGCACCCAGGTGGAGGGGGGCCCCTACGAGCAGTACTTC. It is translated as CASTQVEGGPYEQYF.

The chain couples TRBV27 to TRBJ1-1, with 7 bases lining up with TRBD1. V shed 4 bases and J 1 base; nucleotides not matched to a gene: 3. Germline CDR1 reads MNHEY; CDR2 reads SMNVEV (reference sequence). CDR3 length equals 14 residues. The CDR3 sequence is CASSSGTANTEAFF. For the CDR3, the DNA is TGTGCCAGCAGTTCGGGGACAGCGAACACTGAAGCTTTCTTT.

The rearrangement uses TRBV21-1 and TRBJ1-2. TRBV21-1 is assigned pseudogene status. The CDR3 length is 17 residues. The CDR3: CASSEIKGFTTYYGYTF. In DNA, the CDR3 is TGTGCCAGCAGCGAGATCAAGGGCTTTACTACCTACTATGGCTACACCTTC.

This clone showed up just a few times. This rearrangement joins TRBV27 to TRBJ1-6; 10 bases line up with TRBD1. The CDR3 covers 15 residues. V trimming: 6 bases; J trimming: 4 bases; junction bases outside the gene matches: 3. Germline lookup yields CDR1 MNHEY and CDR2 SMNVEV (reference sequence). In nucleotides, the CDR3 is TGTGCCAGCAGGGGGGACAGGGGATATAATTCACCCCTCCACTTT. It translates to CASRGDRGYNSPLHF.

The chain combines TRBV11-2 with TRBJ2-2; possible D gene TRBD2, 5 bases. V gave up 5 bases and J gave up 6 bases, with 19 bases separating them. The CDR3 loop spans 16 amino acids. Germline V gives CDR1 SGHAT, CDR2 FQNNGV. The CDR3 DNA is TGTGCCAGCAGCCGCCCGGGGATGCTATCTTCCGGGGAGCTGTTTTTT. Translated: CASSRPGMLSSGELFF.

The gene calls are TRBV7-3 and TRBJ2-7; 10 bases are a match to TRBD1. V lost 6 bases and J lost 4; bases outside the gene matches: 9. This CDR3 region has 15 residues. Germline V gene sequence: CDR1 SGHTA, CDR2 FQGTGA. The CDR3 spells CASSSGTGDLYEQYF. The CDR3 DNA is TGTGCCAGCAGTTCAGGGACAGGGGATTTATACGAGCAGTACTTC.

On this clone: The junction and the germline gene differ at one end; a read error may be behind it. The chain uses TRBV30 and TRBJ2-1, with TRBD2 matching over 9 bases. The CDR3 consists of 10 residues. The V gene's germline CDR1 is GTSNPN and CDR2 SVGIG (reference sequence). The chain's CDR3 is CALRLAATVF. Written as DNA, the CDR3 is TGTGCCTTAAGACTAGCGGCCACGGTCTTC.

On this clone: Other DNA sequences in the same sample also yield this CDR3. This chain joins TRBV28 and TRBJ1-5, with D tentatively TRBD1 (5 bases). V lost 3 bases and J 2 bases, leaving 8 bases between the germline ends. Germline loops: CDR1 MDHEN, CDR2 SYDVKM. The CDR3 has 14 amino acids. Written as DNA, the CDR3 is TGTGCCAGCAGTTTGGGGGGTGGCAATCAGCCCCAGCATTTT. Its protein product is CASSLGGGNQPQHF.

The chain employs TRBV5-1 and TRBJ2-1; D gene unclear. CDR3 length: 16 amino acids. Trimming stripped 0 bases from V and 1 base from J, with 11 bases between. Germline V gives CDR1 SGHRS, CDR2 YFSETQ. The CDR3, as DNA: TGCGCCAGCAGCTTGGGTGTATGGCCTTCCTACAATGAGCAGTTCTTC. Translated: CASSLGVWPSYNEQFF.

The chain links TRBV19 to TRBJ2-7; the match to TRBD1 covers 9 bases. This CDR3 contains 14 residues. Germline loops: CDR1 LNHDA, CDR2 SQIVND (reference sequence). Trimming removed 6 bases from V and 2 bases from J; junction bases left unmatched: 5. The CDR3, as DNA: TGTGCCAGTAGAGGGGACAGGGCACCCTACGAGCAGTACTTC. Translated, it gives CASRGDRAPYEQYF.

The rearrangement links TRBV5-1 to TRBJ2-5, with D hard to call. V was cut by 5 bases and J by 2 bases, with 13 bases left in between. CDR3 length equals 14 residues. The germline V gene encodes CDR1 SGHRS and CDR2 YFSETQ. The CDR3 loop is CASSLSIPQETQYF. CDR3 DNA sequence: TGCGCCAGCAGTTTATCGATACCACAAGAGACCCAGTACTTC.

The chain employs TRBV19 and TRBJ2-3; D possibly corresponds to TRBD2 (5 bases). CDR1 LNHDA and CDR2 SQIVND come from the germline V gene (reference sequence). This CDR3 has 12 amino acids. Trimming cost V 7 bases and J 8 bases, with 13 bases left between them. CDR3 residues: CASKLGEGTQYF. For the CDR3, the DNA is TGTGCCAGTAAATTGGGAGAAGGTACGCAGTATTTT.

The gene calls are TRBV30 and TRBJ2-7; a weak D match, TRBD2 (6 bases). Per germline, CDR1 GTSNPN and CDR2 SVGIG (reference sequence). CDR3 length equals 12 residues. The V gene lost 3 bases and the J gene lost 5 bases, with 11 bases spanning the gap. CDR3 amino acids: CAWRGGAHEQYF. Here the CDR3 DNA reads TGTGCCTGGAGGGGGGGAGCCCACGAGCAGTACTTC.

The chain has TRBV5-5 and TRBJ1-1; 7 bases match TRBD1. The germline V gene has CDR1 SGHKS and CDR2 YYEKEE (reference sequence). The CDR3 covers 14 residues. After removal of 5 bases from V and 3 bases from J, the junction contained 7 bases not matched to a gene. The CDR3 loop reads CASRQMTGHTEAFF. Here the CDR3 DNA reads TGTGCCAGCAGACAAATGACAGGGCACACTGAAGCTTTCTTT. The full variable domain, its missing parts supplied by reference TRBV5-5 and TRBJ1-1, is DAGVTQSPTHLIKTRGQQVTLRCSPISGHKSVSWYQQVLGQGPQFIFQYYEKEERGRGNFPDRFSARQFPNYSSELNVNALLLGDSALYLCASRQMTGHTEAFFGQGTRLTVV.

V gene TRBV15 combines with J gene TRBJ2-7; 9 bases line up with TRBD2. V lost 2 bases, J lost 3 bases, and 11 bases stayed unmatched. This CDR3 has 17 amino acids. In germline, CDR1 is LNHNV, CDR2 YYDKDF (reference sequence). The CDR3 DNA reads as TGTGCCACCAGCAGACGTCCCAGTAGCGGGAGTTTCTACGAGCAGTACTTC. Translation: CATSRRPSSGSFYEQYF. The entire variable domain, with the rest obtained from reference TRBV15 and TRBJ2-7, is as follows: DAMVIQNPRYQVTQFGKPVTLSCSQTLNHNVMYWYQQKSSQAPKLLFHYYDKDFNNEADTPDNFQSRRPNTSFCFLDIRSPGLGDTAMYLCATSRRPSSGSFYEQYFGPGTRLTVT.

CDR3 nucleotide sequence: TGTGCCAGCAGCGTAGGAGGGGGTTCGGGCACCGGGGAGCTGTTTTTT. Encoded protein: CASSVGGGSGTGELFF. V usage is TRBV9 and J usage is TRBJ2-2; tentative D call: TRBD1 (6 bases). The CDR3 loop spans 16 amino acids. V was trimmed by 0 bases and J by 4 bases, leaving 13 bases between them. Looked up from germline, CDR1 is SGDLS and CDR2 is YYNGEE.

A remark on this clone: The sample carries other DNA sequences with the same CDR3. The rearrangement joins TRBV30 to TRBJ1-1; D is uncertain. Trimming removed 2 bases at V and 1 base at J, with 8 bases between. Germline assignment: CDR1 GTSNPN and CDR2 SVGIG (reference sequence). This CDR3 contains 13 residues. CDR3 in amino acids: CAWSSRRNTEAFF. In DNA form, the CDR3 reads TGTGCCTGGAGTTCGAGGAGGAACACTGAAGCTTTCTTT.

The chain has TRBV14 and TRBJ1-5; D is unclear. This CDR3 region has 12 residues. The V gene lost 3 bases and the J gene lost 4 bases, with 4 bases spanning the gap. Germline V lookup: CDR1 SGHDN, CDR2 FVKESK. DNA of the CDR3: TGTGCCAGCAGCCAGGGGAATCAGCCCCAGCATTTT. It yields the protein CASSQGNQPQHF.

This chain links TRBV5-1 with TRBJ2-1; a possible D gene is TRBD2 (6 bases). CDR1 SGHRS and CDR2 YFSETQ come from the germline V gene. Trimming removed 1 base at V and 8 bases at J, with 16 bases between. There are 15 residues in the CDR3. The CDR3 loop is CASSLLGLEVDEQFF. CDR3 DNA: TGCGCCAGCAGCTTGTTGGGACTGGAGGTGGATGAGCAGTTCTTC.

CDR3 in DNA: TGTGCCAGCAGCTTGATGGACAGCACTGAAGCTTTCTTT. Amino acid sequence: CASSLMDSTEAFF. The rearrangement joins TRBV5-4 to TRBJ1-1, with D possibly TRBD1 on 6 matching bases. Germline CDR1 SGHNT, CDR2 YYREEE (reference sequence). This CDR3 has 13 amino acids. The V end lost 1 base, the J end lost 4 bases, and 8 bases lay between the germline ends.

The chain recombines TRBV9 with TRBJ2-7; 9 positions match TRBD2. CDR1 is SGDLS and CDR2 is YYNGEE in the germline V gene. Germline trimming cut 2 bases from V and 2 bases from J; bases unmatched to any gene: 5. The CDR3 runs 15 residues. CDR3 region: CASSVASGVTYEQYF. For the CDR3, the DNA is TGTGCCAGCAGCGTCGCTAGCGGGGTCACCTACGAGCAGTACTTC.

J is TRBJ2-1 and V is TRBV5-4; 8 bases match TRBD2. The CDR3 is 14 residues long. The junction had 8 bases not matched to a gene; V was cut back by 6 bases and J by 6 bases. Germline CDR1 SGHNT, CDR2 YYREEE (reference sequence). CDR3 amino acids: CASTSGGLGNEQFF. The CDR3 DNA is TGTGCCAGCACCTCGGGGGGGCTCGGCAATGAGCAGTTCTTC.

J is TRBJ2-5 and V is TRBV18; 8 nucleotides match TRBD1. The CDR3 length is 14 residues. Trimming took 4 bases from V and 5 from J; bases not matched to a gene: 6. The V gene's germline CDR1 is KGHSH and CDR2 LQKENI. The CDR3 DNA follows: TGTGCCAGCTCACTCAGACAGGGGCTGGAGACCCAGTACTTC. Residues: CASSLRQGLETQYF.

The rearrangement links TRBV5-1 to TRBJ2-2; TRBD2 agrees at 9 bases. The CDR3 contains 18 residues. The V segment lost 0 bases and the J segment 0 bases; nucleotides outside the gene matches: 6. Germline loops: CDR1 SGHRS, CDR2 YFSETQ. DNA of the CDR3: TGCGCCAGCAGCTTGGATCGAGGCGGGAGGGCGAACACCGGGGAGCTGTTTTTT. Its translation is CASSLDRGGRANTGELFF.

This clone has only a few counts. The chain has TRBV27 and TRBJ1-5; possibly TRBD1 for D (6 bases). CDR3 length equals 15 residues. Per the germline V gene, CDR1 is MNHEY and CDR2 is SMNVEV (reference sequence). V lost 8 bases and J 9 bases, leaving 23 bases between the germline ends. In DNA, the CDR3 is TGTGCCAGCGGCGCCTCAGGGGCCGACGGGTTGCCCCAGCATTTT. This translates into CASGASGADGLPQHF.

The chain carries TRBV10-3 and TRBJ2-3, with D hard to call. CDR1 is ENHRY and CDR2 is SYGVKD in the germline V gene. This CDR3 spans 17 amino acids. V shed 5 bases and J shed 1 base, with 19 bases lying between them. The DNA of the CDR3 is TGTGCCATCAGTTCCCTCGGAATGTCCCGGGGCACAGATACGCAGTATTTT. It yields the protein CAISSLGMSRGTDTQYF.

Here the CDR3 reads CASSQDPPGATGNTIYF. CDR3 in DNA: TGCGCCAGCAGCCAAGATCCGCCCGGGGCTACAGGAAACACCATATATTTT. The rearrangement joins TRBV4-3 to TRBJ1-3; TRBD1 might be the D (5 bases). V lost 0 bases and J 4 bases, leaving 16 bases between the germline ends. The length of the CDR3 is 17 residues. Germline lookup yields CDR1 LGHNA and CDR2 YSLEER.